This TCR beta chain was sequenced for a study of cytomegalovirus exposure and HLA in healthy donors. Study findings and constraints: In an earlier analysis, in 587 donors, most V segments appeared productive either ~90% or ~30% of the time. V- and J-gene trimming of TCR beta was linked (in a later analysis) to a missense DCLRE1C variant. Relative to the approximately 680-donor mean, N-insertions were reportedly fewer in an Asian-associated ancestry cluster in a later analysis.

This CDR3 is built from 13 residues. V lost 6 bases, J lost 3 bases, and 11 bases lay in between. Germline assignment: CDR1 MDHEN and CDR2 SYDVKM. The PCR made use of 60 Vbeta and 13 Jbeta primers. TCRdb's copy holds only in-frame clones and misses some; the assay was immunoSEQ multiplex PCR. Here the sample spans about 130,000 clones, roughly 70% being singletons. About this clone itself: Antigen specificity is unknown.

What was sequenced was PBMCs. The chain is built from TRBV28 and TRBJ1-1; D is perhaps TRBD1 (6 bases). This TCR came from a woman in her sixties in good health and CMV-seropositive. For the CDR3, the DNA is TGTGCCAGCAGCCTTCAGGGGTACACTGAAGCTTTCTTT. This codes for CASSLQGYTEAFF. Full variable domain (outside the CDR3, taken from reference TRBV28 and TRBJ1-1): DVKVTQSSRYLVKRTGEKVFLECVQDMDHENMFWYRQDPGLGLRLIYFSYDVKMKEKGDIPEGYSVSREKKERFSLILESASTNQTSMYLCASSLQGYTEAFFGQGTRLTVV.